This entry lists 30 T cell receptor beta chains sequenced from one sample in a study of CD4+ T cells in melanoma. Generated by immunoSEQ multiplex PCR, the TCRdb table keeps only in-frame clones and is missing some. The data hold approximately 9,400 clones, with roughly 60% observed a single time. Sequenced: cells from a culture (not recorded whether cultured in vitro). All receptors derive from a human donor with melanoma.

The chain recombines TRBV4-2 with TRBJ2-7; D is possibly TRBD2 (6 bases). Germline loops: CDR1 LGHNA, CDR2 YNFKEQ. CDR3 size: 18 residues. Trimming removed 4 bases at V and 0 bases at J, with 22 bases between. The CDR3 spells CASSRGTGGLANSYEQYF. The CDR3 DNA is TGTGCCAGCAGCCGCGGGACCGGCGGATTGGCCAACTCCTACGAGCAGTACTTC.

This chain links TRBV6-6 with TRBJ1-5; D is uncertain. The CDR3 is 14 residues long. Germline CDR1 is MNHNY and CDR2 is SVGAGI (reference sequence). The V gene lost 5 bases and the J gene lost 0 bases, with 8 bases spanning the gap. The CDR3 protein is CASSDGYSNQPQHF. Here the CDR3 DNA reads TGTGCCAGCAGTGACGGGTATAGCAATCAGCCCCAGCATTTT.

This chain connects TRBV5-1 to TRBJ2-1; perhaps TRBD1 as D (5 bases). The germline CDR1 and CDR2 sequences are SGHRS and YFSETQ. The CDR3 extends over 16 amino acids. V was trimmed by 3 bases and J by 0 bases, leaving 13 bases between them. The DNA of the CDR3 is TGCGCCAGCAGCTGGACACAGGCTTTCTCCTACAATGAGCAGTTCTTC. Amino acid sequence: CASSWTQAFSYNEQFF.

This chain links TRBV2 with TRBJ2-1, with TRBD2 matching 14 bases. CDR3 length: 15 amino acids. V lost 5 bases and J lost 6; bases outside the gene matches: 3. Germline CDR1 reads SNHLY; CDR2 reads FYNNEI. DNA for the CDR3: TGTGCCAGCAGTTCTGGACTAGCGGGGGGCAATGAGCAGTTCTTC. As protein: CASSSGLAGGNEQFF. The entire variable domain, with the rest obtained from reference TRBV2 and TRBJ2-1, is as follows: EPEVTQTPSHQVTQMGQEVILRCVPISNHLYFYWYRQILGQKVEFLVSFYNNEISEKSEIFDDQFSVERPDGSNFTLKIRSTKLEDSAMYFCASSSGLAGGNEQFFGPGTRLTVL.

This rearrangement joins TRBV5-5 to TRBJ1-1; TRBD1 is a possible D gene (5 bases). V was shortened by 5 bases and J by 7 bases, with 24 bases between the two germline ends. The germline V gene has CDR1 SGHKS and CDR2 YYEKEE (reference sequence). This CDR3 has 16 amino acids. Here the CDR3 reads CASSQAGTAPGGEAFF. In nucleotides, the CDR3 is TGTGCCAGCAGTCAGGCCGGGACCGCGCCCGGGGGTGAAGCTTTCTTT. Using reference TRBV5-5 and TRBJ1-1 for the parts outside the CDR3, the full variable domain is DAGVTQSPTHLIKTRGQQVTLRCSPISGHKSVSWYQQVLGQGPQFIFQYYEKEERGRGNFPDRFSARQFPNYSSELNVNALLLGDSALYLCASSQAGTAPGGEAFFGQGTRLTVV.

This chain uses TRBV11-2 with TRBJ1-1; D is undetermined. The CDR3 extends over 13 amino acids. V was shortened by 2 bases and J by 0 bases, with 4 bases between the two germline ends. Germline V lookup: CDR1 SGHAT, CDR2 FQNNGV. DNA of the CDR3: TGTGCCAGCAGCTTAAAAATGAACACTGAAGCTTTCTTT. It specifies CASSLKMNTEAFF. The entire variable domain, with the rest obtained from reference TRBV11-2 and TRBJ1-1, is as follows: EAGVAQSPRYKIIEKRQSVAFWCNPISGHATLYWYQQILGQGPKLLIQFQNNGVVDDSQLPKDRFSAERLKGVDSTLKIQPAKLEDSAVYLCASSLKMNTEAFFGQGTRLTVV.

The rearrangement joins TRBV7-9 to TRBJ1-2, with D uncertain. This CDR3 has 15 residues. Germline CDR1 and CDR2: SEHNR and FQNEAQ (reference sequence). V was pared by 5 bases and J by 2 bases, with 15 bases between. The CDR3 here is CASSMLGAGNYGYTF. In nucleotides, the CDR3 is TGTGCCAGCAGCATGTTGGGCGCCGGGAACTATGGCTACACCTTC.

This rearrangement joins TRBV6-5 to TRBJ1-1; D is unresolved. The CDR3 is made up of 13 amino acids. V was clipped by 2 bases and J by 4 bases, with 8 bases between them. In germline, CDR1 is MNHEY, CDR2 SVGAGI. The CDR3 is CASSYHRSTEAFF. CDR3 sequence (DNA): TGTGCCAGCAGTTACCATAGGAGCACTGAAGCTTTCTTT.

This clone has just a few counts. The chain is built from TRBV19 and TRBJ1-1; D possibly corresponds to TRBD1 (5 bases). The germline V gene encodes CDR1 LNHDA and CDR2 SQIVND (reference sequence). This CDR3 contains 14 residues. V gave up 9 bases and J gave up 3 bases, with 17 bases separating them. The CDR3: CASRDFYQDTEAFF. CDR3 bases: TGTGCCAGCCGGGACTTCTACCAGGACACTGAAGCTTTCTTT.

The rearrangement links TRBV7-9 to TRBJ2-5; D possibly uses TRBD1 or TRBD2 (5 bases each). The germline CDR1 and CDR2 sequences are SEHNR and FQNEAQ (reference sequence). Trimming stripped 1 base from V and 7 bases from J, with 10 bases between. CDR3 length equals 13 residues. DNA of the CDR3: TGTGCCAGCAGCTTAGGGGCGAGGGGGACCCAGTACTTC. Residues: CASSLGARGTQYF. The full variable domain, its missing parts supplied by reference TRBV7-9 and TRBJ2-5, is DTGVSQNPRHKITKRGQNVTFRCDPISEHNRLYWYRQTLGQGPEFLTYFQNEAQLEKSRLLSDRFSAERPKGSFSTLEIQRTEQGDSAMYLCASSLGARGTQYFGPGTRLLVL.

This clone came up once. Here the CDR3 DNA reads TGCGCCAGCAGCCGCGGACACGGGGGGGCAATGGTCGAGCAGTACTTC. This gives the protein CASSRGHGGAMVEQYF. The chain uses TRBV5-1 and TRBJ2-7; 8 bases are a match to TRBD2. The CDR3 extends over 16 amino acids. CDR1 and CDR2 from the germline V gene are SGHRS and YFSETQ. After removal of 4 bases from V and 6 bases from J, the junction contained 15 bases not matched to a gene.

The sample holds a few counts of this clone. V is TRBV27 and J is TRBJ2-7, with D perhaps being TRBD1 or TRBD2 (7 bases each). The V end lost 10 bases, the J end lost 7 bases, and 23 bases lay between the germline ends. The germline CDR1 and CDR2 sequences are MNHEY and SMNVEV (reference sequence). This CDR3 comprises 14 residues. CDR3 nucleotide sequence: TGTGCCACCCAGGGGGGGTCCCTTTTTGGGGAGCAGTACTTC. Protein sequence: CATQGGSLFGEQYF.

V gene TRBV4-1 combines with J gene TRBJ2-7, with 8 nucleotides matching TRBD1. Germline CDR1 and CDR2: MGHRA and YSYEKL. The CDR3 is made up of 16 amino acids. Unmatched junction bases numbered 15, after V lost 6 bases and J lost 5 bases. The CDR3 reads CASSQNPWTGSHEQYF. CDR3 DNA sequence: TGCGCCAGCAGTCAAAATCCCTGGACAGGGTCCCACGAGCAGTACTTC.

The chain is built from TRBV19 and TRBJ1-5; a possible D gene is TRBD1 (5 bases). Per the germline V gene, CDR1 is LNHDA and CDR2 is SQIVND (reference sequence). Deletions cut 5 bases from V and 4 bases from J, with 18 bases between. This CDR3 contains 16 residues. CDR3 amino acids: CASSASGTVTNQPQHF. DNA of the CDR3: TGTGCCAGTAGTGCCTCCGGGACTGTGACAAATCAGCCCCAGCATTTT.

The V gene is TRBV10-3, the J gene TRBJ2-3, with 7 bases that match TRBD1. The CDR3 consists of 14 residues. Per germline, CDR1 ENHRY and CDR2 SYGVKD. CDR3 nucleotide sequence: TGTGCTACTCAGCCGGGACAGAGCACAGATACGCAGTATTTT. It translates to CATQPGQSTDTQYF.

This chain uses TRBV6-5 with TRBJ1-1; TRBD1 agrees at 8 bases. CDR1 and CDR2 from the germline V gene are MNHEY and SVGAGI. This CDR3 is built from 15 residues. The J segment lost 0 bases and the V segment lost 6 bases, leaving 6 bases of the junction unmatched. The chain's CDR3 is CASSPQGAVNTEAFF. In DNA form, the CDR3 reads TGTGCCAGCAGCCCTCAGGGGGCGGTGAACACTGAAGCTTTCTTT.

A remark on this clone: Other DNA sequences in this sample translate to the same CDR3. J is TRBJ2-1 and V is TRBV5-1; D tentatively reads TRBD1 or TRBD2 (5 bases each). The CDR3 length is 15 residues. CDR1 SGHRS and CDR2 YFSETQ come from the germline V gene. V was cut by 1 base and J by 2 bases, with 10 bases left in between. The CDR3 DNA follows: TGCGCCAGCAGCTTGAGAGGGGCGACCTACAATGAGCAGTTCTTC. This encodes CASSLRGATYNEQFF.

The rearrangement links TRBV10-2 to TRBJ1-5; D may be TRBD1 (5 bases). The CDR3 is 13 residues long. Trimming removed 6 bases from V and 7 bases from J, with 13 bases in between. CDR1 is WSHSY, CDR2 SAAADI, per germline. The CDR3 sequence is CASSSGEGQPQHF. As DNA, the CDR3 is TGCGCCAGCAGCTCAGGAGAGGGGCAGCCCCAGCATTTT.

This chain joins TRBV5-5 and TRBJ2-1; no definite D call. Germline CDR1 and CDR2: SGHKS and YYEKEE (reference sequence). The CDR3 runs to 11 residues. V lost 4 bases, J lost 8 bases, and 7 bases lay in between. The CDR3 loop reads CASSVYHEQFF. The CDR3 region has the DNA TGTGCCAGCAGCGTTTATCATGAGCAGTTCTTC.

CDR3: CASSPELTGLASGYTF. CDR3 nucleotide sequence: TGTGCCAGCAGCCCGGAACTGACAGGTCTCGCTTCTGGCTACACCTTC. The rearrangement links TRBV7-3 to TRBJ1-2; possibly TRBD1 for D (6 bases). The CDR3 has 16 residues. Germline V gene lookup returns CDR1 SGHTA and CDR2 FQGTGA. Trimming removed 5 bases at V and 7 bases at J, with 23 bases between.

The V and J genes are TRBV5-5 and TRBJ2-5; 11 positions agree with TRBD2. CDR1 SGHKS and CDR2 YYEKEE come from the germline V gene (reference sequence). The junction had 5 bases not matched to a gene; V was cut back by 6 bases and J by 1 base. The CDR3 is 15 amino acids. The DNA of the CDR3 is TGTGCCAGCACCAGACTAGCGGGGCGCCAAGAGACCCAGTACTTC. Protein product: CASTRLAGRQETQYF. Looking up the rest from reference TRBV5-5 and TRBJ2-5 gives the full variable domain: DAGVTQSPTHLIKTRGQQVTLRCSPISGHKSVSWYQQVLGQGPQFIFQYYEKEERGRGNFPDRFSARQFPNYSSELNVNALLLGDSALYLCASTRLAGRQETQYFGPGTRLLVL.

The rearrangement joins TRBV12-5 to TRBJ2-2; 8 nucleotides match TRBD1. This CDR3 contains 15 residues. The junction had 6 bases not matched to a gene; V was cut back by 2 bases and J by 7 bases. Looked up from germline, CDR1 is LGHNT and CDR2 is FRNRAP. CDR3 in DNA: TGTGCTAGTGGTTTGATGACAGGGGTTGTCGGGGAGCTGTTTTTT. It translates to CASGLMTGVVGELFF.

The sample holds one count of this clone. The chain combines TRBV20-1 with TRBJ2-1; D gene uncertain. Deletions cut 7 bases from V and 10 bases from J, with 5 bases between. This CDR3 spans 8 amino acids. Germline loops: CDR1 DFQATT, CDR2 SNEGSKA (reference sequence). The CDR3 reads CSVAEQFF. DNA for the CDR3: TGCAGTGTGGCGGAGCAGTTCTTC.

This CDR3 reads CASSPIQGTDTQYF. The CDR3 DNA reads TGTGCCAGCAGCCCCATCCAGGGGACAGATACGCAGTATTTT. This chain connects TRBV11-2 to TRBJ2-3; a weak D match, TRBD1 (6 bases). There are 14 residues in the CDR3. Germline-derived CDR1 and CDR2 are SGHAT and FQNNGV. The germline V and J ends were trimmed by 5 bases and 3 bases, with 12 bases remaining between them.

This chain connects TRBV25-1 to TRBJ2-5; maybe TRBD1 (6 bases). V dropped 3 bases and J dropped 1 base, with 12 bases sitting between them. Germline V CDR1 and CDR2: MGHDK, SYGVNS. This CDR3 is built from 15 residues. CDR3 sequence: CASSDTGIFQETQYF. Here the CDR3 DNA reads TGTGCCAGCAGTGACACAGGGATTTTCCAAGAGACCCAGTACTTC.

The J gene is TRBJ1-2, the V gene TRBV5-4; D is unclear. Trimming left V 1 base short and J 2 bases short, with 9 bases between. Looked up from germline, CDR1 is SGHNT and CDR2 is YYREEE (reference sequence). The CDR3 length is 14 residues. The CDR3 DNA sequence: TGTGCCAGCAGCTTGCGGGGTTTCAACTATGGCTACACCTTC. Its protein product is CASSLRGFNYGYTF. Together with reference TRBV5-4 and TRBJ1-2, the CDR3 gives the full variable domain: ETGVTQSPTHLIKTRGQQVTLRCSSQSGHNTVSWYQQALGQGPQFIFQYYREEENGRGNFPPRFSGLQFPNYSSELNVNALELDDSALYLCASSLRGFNYGYTFGSGTRLTVV.

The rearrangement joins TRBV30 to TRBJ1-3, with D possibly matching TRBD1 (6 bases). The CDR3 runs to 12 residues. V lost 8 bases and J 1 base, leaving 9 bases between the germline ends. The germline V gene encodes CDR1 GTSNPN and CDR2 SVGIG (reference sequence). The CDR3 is CALGASGNTIYF. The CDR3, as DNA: TGTGCCCTGGGGGCATCTGGAAACACCATATATTTT.

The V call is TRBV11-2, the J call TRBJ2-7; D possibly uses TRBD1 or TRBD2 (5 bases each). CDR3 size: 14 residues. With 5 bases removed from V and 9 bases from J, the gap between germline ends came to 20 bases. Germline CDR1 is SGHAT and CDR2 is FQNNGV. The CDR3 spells CASSQFGTSLGQYF. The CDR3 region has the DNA TGTGCCAGCAGCCAATTTGGGACCTCCTTGGGGCAGTACTTC.

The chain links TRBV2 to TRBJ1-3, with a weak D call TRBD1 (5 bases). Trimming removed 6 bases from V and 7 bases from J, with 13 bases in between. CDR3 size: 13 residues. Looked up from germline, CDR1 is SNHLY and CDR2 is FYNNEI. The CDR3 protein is CASSLERGNTIYF. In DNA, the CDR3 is TGTGCCAGCAGCCTCGAGAGGGGCAACACCATATATTTT. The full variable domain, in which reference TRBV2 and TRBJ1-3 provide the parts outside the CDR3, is EPEVTQTPSHQVTQMGQEVILRCVPISNHLYFYWYRQILGQKVEFLVSFYNNEISEKSEIFDDQFSVERPDGSNFTLKIRSTKLEDSAMYFCASSLERGNTIYFGEGSWLTVV.

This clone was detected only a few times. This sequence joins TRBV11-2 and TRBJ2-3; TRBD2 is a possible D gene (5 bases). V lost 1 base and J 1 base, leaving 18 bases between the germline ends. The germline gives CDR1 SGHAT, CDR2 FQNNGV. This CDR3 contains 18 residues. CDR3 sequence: CASSLGRTTRTRTDTQYF. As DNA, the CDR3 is TGTGCCAGCAGCTTAGGGAGGACGACCCGGACTCGCACAGATACGCAGTATTTT.